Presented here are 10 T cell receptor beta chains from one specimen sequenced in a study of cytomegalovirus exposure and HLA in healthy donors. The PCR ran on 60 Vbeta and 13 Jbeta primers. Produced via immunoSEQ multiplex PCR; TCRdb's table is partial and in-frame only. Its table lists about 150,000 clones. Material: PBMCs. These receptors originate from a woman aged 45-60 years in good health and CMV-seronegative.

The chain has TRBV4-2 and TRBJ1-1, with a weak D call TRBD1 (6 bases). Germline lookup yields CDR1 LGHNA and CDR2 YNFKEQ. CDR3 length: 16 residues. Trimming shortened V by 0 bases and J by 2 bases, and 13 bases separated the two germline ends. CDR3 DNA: TGTGCCAGCAGCCAAGAGGGGGCAACGGTAAACACTGAAGCTTTCTTT. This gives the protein CASSQEGATVNTEAFF.

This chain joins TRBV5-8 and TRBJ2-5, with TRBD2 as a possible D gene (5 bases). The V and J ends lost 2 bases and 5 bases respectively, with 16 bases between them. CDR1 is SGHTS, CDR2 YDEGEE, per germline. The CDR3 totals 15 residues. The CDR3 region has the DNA TGTGCCAGCAGCTTCTCCAGAACGGGCGGGGAGACCCAGTACTTC. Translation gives CASSFSRTGGETQYF.

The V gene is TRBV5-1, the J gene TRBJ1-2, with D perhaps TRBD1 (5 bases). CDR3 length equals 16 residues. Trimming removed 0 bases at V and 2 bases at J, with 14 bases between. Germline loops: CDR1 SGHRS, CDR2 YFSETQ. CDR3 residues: CASSLGLRRGNYGYTF. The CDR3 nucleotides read TGCGCCAGCAGCTTGGGACTTCGGCGGGGGAACTATGGCTACACCTTC.

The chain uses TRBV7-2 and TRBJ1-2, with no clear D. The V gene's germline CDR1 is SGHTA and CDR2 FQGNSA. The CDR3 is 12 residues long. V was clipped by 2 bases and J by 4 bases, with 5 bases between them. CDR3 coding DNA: TGTGCCAGCAGCTTAATGGCCTATGGCTACACCTTC. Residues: CASSLMAYGYTF. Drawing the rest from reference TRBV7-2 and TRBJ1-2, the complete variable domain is GAGVSQSPSNKVTEKGKDVELRCDPISGHTALYWYRQSLGQGLEFLIYFQGNSAPDKSGLPSDRFSAERTGGSVSTLTIQRTQQEDSAVYLCASSLMAYGYTFGSGTRLTVV.

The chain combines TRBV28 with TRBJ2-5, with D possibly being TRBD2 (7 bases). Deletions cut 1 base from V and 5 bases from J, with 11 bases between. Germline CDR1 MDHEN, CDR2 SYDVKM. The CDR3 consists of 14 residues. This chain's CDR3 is CASSLFGGLETQYF. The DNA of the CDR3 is TGTGCCAGCAGTTTATTCGGGGGGCTGGAGACCCAGTACTTC.

The CDR3 loop reads CASSFSGGYQETQYF. The DNA of the CDR3 is TGTGCCAGCAGTTTTAGCGGGGGGTACCAAGAGACCCAGTACTTC. This chain connects TRBV6-5 to TRBJ2-5, with 10 nucleotides matching TRBD2. The V gene's germline CDR1 is MNHEY and CDR2 SVGAGI. The ends lost 4 bases at V and 0 bases at J; junction bases unmatched: 2. The CDR3 length is 15 residues.

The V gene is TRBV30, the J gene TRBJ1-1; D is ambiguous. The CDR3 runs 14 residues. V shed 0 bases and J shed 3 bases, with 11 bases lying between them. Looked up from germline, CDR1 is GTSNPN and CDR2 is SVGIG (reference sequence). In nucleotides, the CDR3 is TGTGCCTGGAGTGTAGGCGGAGGGTACACTGAAGCTTTCTTT. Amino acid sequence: CAWSVGGGYTEAFF.

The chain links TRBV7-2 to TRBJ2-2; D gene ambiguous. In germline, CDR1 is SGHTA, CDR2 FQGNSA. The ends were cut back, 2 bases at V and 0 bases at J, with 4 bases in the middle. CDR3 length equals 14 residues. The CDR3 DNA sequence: TGTGCCAGCAGCTTAATCTCGAACACCGGGGAGCTGTTTTTT. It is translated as CASSLISNTGELFF.

The CDR3 DNA reads TGTGCCAGCAGCTCGGGGACTAGCGCAAACCAAGAGACCCAGTACTTC. It translates to CASSSGTSANQETQYF. The chain carries TRBV7-2 and TRBJ2-5; TRBD2 matches 10 bases. Germline-derived CDR1 and CDR2 are SGHTA and FQGNSA. V gave up 4 bases and J gave up 0 bases; unmatched junction bases: 5. The CDR3 contains 16 residues. The entire variable domain, with the rest obtained from reference TRBV7-2 and TRBJ2-5, is as follows: GAGVSQSPSNKVTEKGKDVELRCDPISGHTALYWYRQSLGQGLEFLIYFQGNSAPDKSGLPSDRFSAERTGGSVSTLTIQRTQQEDSAVYLCASSSGTSANQETQYFGPGTRLLVL.

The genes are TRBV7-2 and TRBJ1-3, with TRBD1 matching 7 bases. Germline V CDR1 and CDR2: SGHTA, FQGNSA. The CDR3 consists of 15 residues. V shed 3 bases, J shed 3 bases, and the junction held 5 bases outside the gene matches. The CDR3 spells CASSLQTGNGNTIYF. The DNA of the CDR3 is TGTGCCAGCAGCTTGCAGACAGGGAATGGAAACACCATATATTTT.